This T cell receptor beta chain was found in a study of T cells expressing NK-cell markers. Overall study context: The study sequenced eight donors, seven HCMV-seropositive and one seronegative. Study-wide findings and caveats: It was still unclear whether expanded NKG2C+ T cell clones were HCMV specific.

As regards this clonotype: Its target is not known.

In germline, CDR1 is WSHSY, CDR2 SAAADI. CDR3 size: 11 residues. TCRdb reworked the 5' RACE reads into one entry per CDR3 protein, no DNA. The listing records 350,000 to 400,000 distinct CDR3 sequences. The J gene is TRBJ1-1, the V gene TRBV10-2. This receptor was identified in a woman aged 45-59 years in good health. The material sequenced was blood T cells: a sorted CD56 or NKG2C T cell subset, CD4+ or CD8+ T cells, or bulk PBMC T cells (not recorded which). The CDR3 here is CASSEGLEAFF.